A selection of T cell receptor beta chains follows, all from one sample in a study of T cells in Graves' hyperthyroidism and ophthalmopathy. TCRdb independently ran MiXCR on the multiplex PCR reads; one entry per CDR3 protein. The sample includes around 800,000 distinct CDR3 sequences, roughly 40% of them seen just once. Input material: blood. The receptors here all came from a man aged 18 to 30 with Graves' hyperthyroidism. The CDR3 runs from the conserved cysteine through the conserved F or W. A D gene is named only where the DNA matches it firmly. Clone size is given for some rows only: seen once, a few or many times, or a class if the clone is expanded.

J gene | V gene | D gene | clone size | CDR3 DNA | CDR3 protein
TRBJ2-6 | TRBV7-9 | - | - | TGTGCCAGCAGCTTCAGGGCAGGTCCTGGTGGGGCCAACGTCCTGACTTTC | CASSFRAGPGGANVLTF
TRBJ2-5 | TRBV5-1 | - | - | TGCGCCAGCAGCTTGGGAGAGGGCTTCCAAGAGACCCAGTACTTC | CASSLGEGFQETQYF
TRBJ1-3 | TRBV14 | - | few | TGTGCCAGCAGCCAAGATTTCGGGGCTGGAAACACCATATATTTT | CASSQDFGAGNTIYF
TRBJ2-5 | TRBV6-4 | - | few | TGTGCCAGCAGTGACCCCATCGGGAGTGAGACCCAGTACTTC | CASSDPIGSETQYF
TRBJ1-5 | TRBV12-3/TRBV12-4 | - | few | TGTGCCAGCAGTTTGAGCCCTCACGGAGATCAGCCCCAGCATTTT | CASSLSPHGDQPQHF
TRBJ2-7 | TRBV20-1 | TRBD2 | once | TGCAGTGCCTCTCCTAGCGGACGCCCCTGCGAGCAGTACTTC | CSASPSGRPCEQYF
TRBJ2-2 | TRBV20-1 | TRBD1 | - | TGCAGTACACGCAGGGGGTTCGGCACCGGGGAGCTGTTTTTT | CSTRRGFGTGELFF
TRBJ1-2 | TRBV5-1 | - | many | TGCGCCAGCAGCTTGTTGGATGGCTACACCTTC | CASSLLDGYTF
TRBJ2-5 | TRBV5-1 | - | - | TGCGCCAGCACCCCGGGAAGGGGGGAGACCCAGTACTTC | CASTPGRGETQYF
TRBJ1-2 | TRBV19 | TRBD1 | - | TGTGCCACCAGGACAGGGAGAGGCTACACCTTC | CATRTGRGYTF
TRBJ2-2 | TRBV7-9 | - | many | TGTGCCAGCCTGGGCCGGACCGGGGAGCTGTTTTTT | CASLGRTGELFF
TRBJ1-1 | TRBV5-8 | - | - | TGTGCCAGCAGCTTGGGCCGGGCGCTCGGGGCTGCTTTCTTT | CASSLGRALGAAFF
TRBJ2-5 | TRBV7-2 | - | - | TGTGCCAACAGTTTAGCGGCAGGGAGGAAAGAGACCCAGTACTTC | CANSLAAGRKETQYF
TRBJ2-7 | TRBV7-8 | TRBD2 | - | TGTGCCAGCAGCCCGGGGCGGGGGGGGTACGAGCAGTACTTC | CASSPGRGGYEQYF
TRBJ1-5 | TRBV20-1 | - | - | TGCAGTGCTAGAGACGCCGACACGCTGAATCAGCCCCAGCATTTT | CSARDADTLNQPQHF
TRBJ2-2 | TRBV2 | - | - | TGTGCCAGCAGTGGAGTCGGGACTGGGCAATCTAAGAAGCTGTTTTTT | CASSGVGTGQSKKLFF
TRBJ1-5 | TRBV20-1 | TRBD1 | few | TGCAGTGCTAGAGACGAACAAACGGGACAGGCTAGCAATCAGCCCCAGCATTTT | CSARDEQTGQASNQPQHF
TRBJ2-6 | TRBV10-3 | - | - | TGTGCCATTAGGACAGATATCACCTCTGGGGCCAACGTCCTGACTTTC | CAIRTDITSGANVLTF
TRBJ2-5 | TRBV20-1 | - | - | TGCAGTGCTCGAAGTCTCTTCACCCAGTACTTC | CSARSLFTQYF
TRBJ2-5 | TRBV7-9 | TRBD1 | - | TGTGCCAGCAGCTTAGCTTCGGGACAGGTGAACCAAGAGACCCAGTACTTC | CASSLASGQVNQETQYF
TRBJ2-5 | TRBV12-3/TRBV12-4 | - | few | TGTGCCAGCAGTTTAGCGCTGGGGGTAGAGACCCAGTACTTC | CASSLALGVETQYF
TRBJ2-7 | TRBV12-3/TRBV12-4 | TRBD1 | few | TGTGCCAGCAGCCTCCCGGGACAGATATACGAGCAGTACTTC | CASSLPGQIYEQYF
TRBJ1-3 | TRBV29-1 | - | - | TGCAGCCTCTCCCACGGTTCTGGAAACACCATATATTTT | CSLSHGSGNTIYF
TRBJ1-1 | TRBV7-2 | TRBD1 | - | TGTGCCAGCAGCCGCGGGACAGCCAGCACTGAAGCTTTCTTT | CASSRGTASTEAFF
TRBJ1-2 | TRBV20-1 | - | many | TGCAGTGCTAGGAAGGAAATGGACTATGGCTACACCTTC | CSARKEMDYGYTF
TRBJ2-5 | TRBV7-2 | - | few | TGTGCCAGCAGCAAAGTGGGTGTGGAGACCCAGTACTTC | CASSKVGVETQYF
TRBJ1-1 | TRBV20-1 | - | many | TGCAGTGCTAGAGGCCCCAACACTGAAGCTTTCTTT | CSARGPNTEAFF
TRBJ2-7 | TRBV5-1 | - | many | TGCGCCAGCAGCTTCGCGGACAGTACCTACGAGCAGTACTTC | CASSFADSTYEQYF
TRBJ2-7 | TRBV5-4 | TRBD2 | few | TGTGCCAGCAGCTTGGGAGCGGGGTTGGACTACGAGCAGTACTTC | CASSLGAGLDYEQYF
TRBJ1-5 | TRBV12-3/TRBV12-4 | - | - | TGTGCCAGCAGTTTATTGCCATGGGAGCCCCAGCATTTT | CASSLLPWEPQHF
TRBJ2-7 | TRBV29-1 | TRBD1 | - | TGCAGCGTTGAAGAAGGGGACCCGGGACAGGGTCGCAACCAGCAGTACTTC | CSVEEGDPGQGRNQQYF
TRBJ1-2 | TRBV27 | TRBD1 | - | TGTGCCAGCAGTTTAGACAGGAGGGGGCGCGGCTACACCTTC | CASSLDRRGRGYTF
TRBJ1-4 | TRBV4-1 | - | few | TGTGCCAGCAGCCAAGATTCGGGGTCGGTGTTTTTT | CASSQDSGSVFF
TRBJ1-4 | TRBV7-9 | - | few | TGTGCCAGCAGCTTAAACCCCACAGGCGCAACTAATGAAAAACTGTTTTTT | CASSLNPTGATNEKLFF
TRBJ2-2 | TRBV7-9 | - | - | TGTGCCATCCACATGGAACAGGCAACCTCCAAAAACACCGGGGAGCTGTTTTTT | CAIHMEQATSKNTGELFF
TRBJ1-3 | TRBV12-3/TRBV12-4 | - | - | TGTGCCAGCAGTTTATGGGGGGGCGGAAACACCATATATTTT | CASSLWGGGNTIYF
TRBJ2-7 | TRBV7-9 | TRBD2 | - | TGTGCCAGCAGCCAGGGAGGGAGGAACGAGCAGTACTTC | CASSQGGRNEQYF
TRBJ2-3 | TRBV2 | - | - | TGTGCCAGCAGCTCCTACGGGACACCAACAGATACGCAGTATTTT | CASSSYGTPTDTQYF
TRBJ2-2 | TRBV7-9 | - | few | TGTGCCAGCAGCTTAGACGTGACAGCCCCCGGGGAGCTGTTTTTT | CASSLDVTAPGELFF
TRBJ2-7 | TRBV29-1 | TRBD2 | many | TGCAGCGTTGAAGCCCGGGAGGAGGGCTACGAGCAGTACTTC | CSVEAREEGYEQYF
TRBJ1-1 | TRBV20-1 | - | many | TGCAGTGCGTTGGACAGCCAGAACACTGAAGCTTTCTTT | CSALDSQNTEAFF
TRBJ1-5 | TRBV5-1 | TRBD1 | - | TGCGCCAGCAGCTTGGACAGGGGCTACGAGCATTTT | CASSLDRGYEHF
TRBJ2-2 | TRBV20-1 | TRBD1 | - | TGCAGTGCGAACAGGGGACGCACCGGGGAGCTGTTTTTT | CSANRGRTGELFF
TRBJ1-4 | TRBV7-9 | - | - | TGTGCCAGCAGCTTAAACACTAATGAAAAACTGTTTTTT | CASSLNTNEKLFF
TRBJ1-3 | TRBV15 | - | many | TGTGCCACCCGACTTTCTGGAAACACCATATATTTT | CATRLSGNTIYF
TRBJ1-1 | TRBV9 | - | many | TGTGCCAGCAGCATACACGGGGGGACTGAAGCTTTCTTT | CASSIHGGTEAFF
TRBJ2-5 | TRBV12-3/TRBV12-4 | - | few | TGTGCCAGCAGTGCCCTCCAGAGCGAAGAGACCCAGTACTTC | CASSALQSEETQYF
TRBJ2-2 | TRBV20-1 | - | - | TGCAGTGCTGGGGCCGGGGAGCTGTTTTTT | CSAGAGELFF
TRBJ1-4 | TRBV10-3 | TRBD1 | many | TGTGCCATCAGCGATCGGACAGGGGGGGAAAAACTGTTTTTT | CAISDRTGGEKLFF
TRBJ1-3 | TRBV10-3 | - | - | TGTGCCATCAGTGATCAAGGGGACACCATATATTTT | CAISDQGDTIYF
TRBJ1-5 | TRBV6-1 | - | - | TGTGCCAGCAGCCAAGAACTCGGGGATTCTCAGCCCCAGCATTTT | CASSQELGDSQPQHF